The next 14 T cell receptor beta chains were all read from a single sample in a study of control samples from healthy donors and cancer patients. Here immunoSEQ multiplex PCR was the method, and the copy in TCRdb shows in-frame clones only, minus some. The sample includes about 160,000 clones, just under 95% of them seen just once. Sequencing was done on a sample of blood. The receptors originated from a woman aged 40 to 50 in good health.

The J gene is TRBJ2-2, the V gene TRBV30; D ambiguous. Trimming left V 0 bases short and J 6 bases short, with 8 bases between. This CDR3 has 13 residues. Per germline, CDR1 GTSNPN and CDR2 SVGIG (reference sequence). CDR3 nucleotide sequence: TGTGCCTGGAGTGTACGAAGGGCCGGGGAGCTGTTTTTT. Its protein is CAWSVRRAGELFF.

This chain links TRBV12-3 or TRBV12-4 with TRBJ1-1; unclear D gene. This CDR3 region has 13 residues. V dropped 6 bases and J dropped 7 bases, with 15 bases sitting between them. The CDR3 protein is CASSLIRSYEAFF. CDR3 DNA sequence: TGTGCCAGCAGCCTGATCAGGTCGTATGAAGCTTTCTTT.

This chain connects TRBV5-1 to TRBJ1-1; D remains ambiguous. Germline CDR1 SGHRS, CDR2 YFSETQ. Trimming removed 0 bases from V and 3 bases from J, with 6 bases in between. The CDR3 is made up of 13 amino acids. The CDR3, as DNA: TGCGCCAGCAGCTTGGGAGTCTACACTGAAGCTTTCTTT. Translation gives CASSLGVYTEAFF.

This clone was counted between two and nine times. V and J are TRBV3-1 (or the pseudogene TRBV3-2) and TRBJ2-1; the D gene is possibly TRBD2 (5 bases). Trimming took 3 bases from V and 5 from J, leaving 20 bases between them. The CDR3 length is 17 residues. Germline CDR1 is LGHDT and CDR2 is YNNKEL (reference sequence). The CDR3 bases are TGTGCCAGCAGCCAGGAGGTACGCGATCCCCTAAACAATGAGCAGTTCTTC. Its protein is CASSQEVRDPLNNEQFF.

The chain uses TRBV10-3 and TRBJ2-7; D is uncertain. This CDR3 spans 12 amino acids. Trimming took 2 bases from V and 1 from J, leaving 3 bases between them. The V gene's germline CDR1 is ENHRY and CDR2 SYGVKD. Here the CDR3 DNA reads TGTGCCATCAGTGAGGCATCCTACGAGCAGTACTTC. This sequence encodes CAISEASYEQYF.

V and J are TRBV9 and TRBJ1-3, with a possible D match to TRBD1 (5 bases). Trimming stripped 5 bases from V and 9 bases from J, with 15 bases between. The CDR3 length is 13 residues. The germline gives CDR1 SGDLS, CDR2 YYNGEE. CDR3 sequence (DNA): TGTGCCAGCAGTGGGGAGGGGCATTTCACCATATATTTT. It is translated as CASSGEGHFTIYF.

This chain joins TRBV7-2 and TRBJ2-7; TRBD2 might be the D (5 bases). CDR3 length: 15 residues. The V end lost 0 bases, the J end lost 4 bases, and 13 bases lay between the germline ends. Per germline, CDR1 SGHTA and CDR2 FQGNSA. CDR3 sequence: CASSLAGGLTYEQYF. The CDR3 DNA reads as TGTGCCAGCAGCTTAGCGGGCGGGCTCACTTACGAGCAGTACTTC.

This rearrangement joins TRBV4-1 to TRBJ1-2; tentative D call: TRBD1 (5 bases). The CDR3 length is 15 residues. V was shortened by 0 bases and J by 4 bases, with 12 bases between the two germline ends. CDR1 and CDR2 (germline): MGHRA, YSYEKL. The CDR3 DNA reads as TGCGCCAGCAGCCAAGATCGAGGGGCTGGCTATGGCTACACCTTC. Translating it yields CASSQDRGAGYGYTF.

The chain recombines TRBV6-1 with TRBJ1-1; D call uncertain. The length of the CDR3 is 11 residues. The germline V gene encodes CDR1 MNHNS and CDR2 SASEGT. Trimming pared 3 bases from V and 10 bases from J, leaving 9 bases between. The DNA for the CDR3 is TGTGCCAGCAGTGAGTTGTTCGGAGCTTTCTTT. Protein product: CASSELFGAFF.

This sequence joins TRBV6-6 and TRBJ2-1; 11 positions match TRBD2. Per the germline V gene, CDR1 is MNHNY and CDR2 is SVGAGI (reference sequence). J lost 4 bases, V lost 5 bases, and 13 bases had no gene match. The CDR3 totals 18 residues. CDR3 nucleotides: TGTGCCAGCAGTCGAAAACCTACCGGGACTAGCGGTTACAATGAGCAGTTCTTC. It encodes CASSRKPTGTSGYNEQFF.

Regarding this clone: At one end, the junction sequence differs from germline, possibly due to a read error. The chain links TRBV3-1 (or the pseudogene TRBV3-2) to TRBJ2-7; 8 positions match TRBD2. The CDR3 consists of 15 residues. Germline CDR1 and CDR2: LGHDT and YNNKEL (reference sequence). DNA of the CDR3: TGTGCCAGCAGCCAAGATACTAGCGGTTCCTACGGGCAGTACTTC. Protein product: CASSQDTSGSYGQYF.

V is TRBV30 and J is TRBJ2-3, with 7 bases that match TRBD2. CDR1 is GTSNPN, CDR2 SVGIG, per germline (reference sequence). The CDR3 consists of 14 residues. Trimming at V came to 3 bases and at J to 2 bases, leaving 5 bases not matched to a gene. The DNA of the CDR3 is TGTGCCTGGAGGGGAGCGGGGCTCACAGATACGCAGTATTTT. This gives the protein CAWRGAGLTDTQYF. Supplemented by reference TRBV30 and TRBJ2-3, the full variable domain reads SQTIHQWPATLVQPVGSPLSLECTVEGTSNPNLYWYRQAAGRGLQLLFYSVGIGQISSEVPQNLSASRPQDRQFILSSKKLLLSDSGFYLCAWRGAGLTDTQYFGPGTRLTVL.

This chain joins TRBV2 and TRBJ1-5; no clear D gene. Germline V gene data show CDR1 as SNHLY and CDR2 as FYNNEI. The germline V and J ends were trimmed by 7 bases and 0 bases, with 13 bases remaining between them. The CDR3 has 15 residues. DNA of the CDR3: TGTGCCAGCACCCTCGACGGGAATAGCAATCAGCCCCAGCATTTT. Translated: CASTLDGNSNQPQHF. The variable domain in full, with the rest retrieved from reference TRBV2 and TRBJ1-5, is EPEVTQTPSHQVTQMGQEVILRCVPISNHLYFYWYRQILGQKVEFLVSFYNNEISEKSEIFDDQFSVERPDGSNFTLKIRSTKLEDSAMYFCASTLDGNSNQPQHFGDGTRLSIL.

The V and J genes are TRBV2 and TRBJ2-5, with a weak D call TRBD1 (5 bases). Germline CDR1 SNHLY, CDR2 FYNNEI. The CDR3 has 15 residues. The V end was cut by 4 bases, the J end by 3 bases, with 15 bases between. The CDR3 sequence is CASSALRTYEETQYF. Written as DNA, the CDR3 is TGTGCCAGCAGTGCCCTGAGGACATACGAAGAGACCCAGTACTTC.